The T cell receptor (beta chain) under discussion was sequenced for a study of T cell responses to AZD1222 COVID-19 vaccine (dated by TCRdb to the early 2020s). Regarding the complete study: Because spike-specific TCR depth and breadth did not differ between the two schedules, AZD1222 recipients who got a second dose at roughly 4 weeks were pooled with those who got a second dose at roughly 12 weeks. A total of just over 230 trial participants underwent TCR sequencing, of whom about 200 had received two doses of AZD1222 and approximately 25 had received two doses of the MenACWY control vaccine. Enrollment into the trials was organized by age into subgroups of 18-55, 56-69 and 70-plus years, and those subgroups contained about 160, 30 and 59 TCR-sequenced participants, respectively.

The paper's findings and limits, for the study overall: After two AZD1222 doses, both the breadth and the depth of spike-specific TCRs were significantly higher than at day 0 and than in MenACWY recipients. Conclusions about previously exposed vaccinees were limited because only six or seven AZD1222 recipients were SARS-CoV-2 seropositive at baseline. In the small 56-69-year group, the increase in depth fell short of significance, most likely because of low power. No day 14 peak-response samples were available, so repertoires were characterized only after the peak T cell response. Most participants were white British and females outnumbered males, and the authors suggested that clonal diversity may have been underestimated. Nearly half of unique spike-specific TCRs reportedly recognized epitopes outside regions mutated in the B.1.351 and B.1.1.7 variants. The vaccine-associated CD4 TCRs covered the entire spike protein, and the dominant responses fell in regions 160-218 and 743-854.

The germline V gene provides CDR1 SGHNT and CDR2 YENEEA. Including the terminal cysteine and phenylalanine, the CDR3 comprises 14 residues. The DNA shown is the 42-base CDR3, in frame from base 1. V is clipped by 3 bases and J by 0 bases, and the sequence between their germline boundaries is 5 bases long. The CDR3 regions of human TCRbeta chains were analyzed by immunosequencing. The published analysis was carried out like this. TCRs in the repertoires were matched against a reference library of SARS-CoV-2-specific TCRs that had been generated with the MIRA antigen-specificity platform. Breadth was defined as the fraction of unique TCRs that were SARS-CoV-2-associated, and depth was defined as the fraction of total T cells that were SARS-CoV-2-associated. Using the MIRA data, each spike-specific TCR was mapped to the spike region that the TCR reacts to and placed in a CD4 or CD8 class. Log10-transformed breadth and depth values were compared by one-way ANOVA with Sidak's multiple comparisons tests. TCRdb took over this immuneACCESS table, retaining in-frame rearrangements with V and J assigned. Such tables are incomplete; in checked studies, under half of the missing clones stem from an unresolved V gene, and the remainder is unexplained. The V and J calls and clone size come from that table; D and trimming were worked out from the DNA. This sample has roughly 120,000 clones in its table, and roughly 87% of those were observed once. 9.8% of the sample rests with the top ten.

In light of the paper, this sample's time point label describes: baseline before first vaccination. The vaccinee samples were drawn from two UK trials, COV001 and COV002, one of which was a single-blind randomized controlled phase 2/3 trial testing AZD1222 (ChAdOx1 nCoV-19) in healthy adults. For TCRbeta chain sequencing, PBMC samples were collected from trial participants at day 0 and at day 28 after the second dose. Comment on this clone: Its antigen is currently not known. Base qualities are not at hand, and no much larger clone is one base apart.

The TCR originated in an adult in good health. The chain couples TRBV11-3 to TRBJ2-2, with the D gene not confidently named. The sequencing used peripheral blood, collected on day 0 of AZD1222 vaccination. Here the CDR3 is given as CASSFSTNTGELFF. The nucleotide sequence is given as TGTGCCAGCAGCTTCTCTACGAACACCGGGGAGCTGTTTTTT.